This TCR beta chain came from a study of T cells in Graves' hyperthyroidism and ophthalmopathy. Template material for amplifying TCR beta CDR3 regions consisted of RNA transcripts. First-round RT-PCR of the TCR CDR3 relied on the HTBI primer set. TCRdb reanalysed the multiplex PCR reads using MiXCR and keeps one entry per CDR3 protein. The sample records under 350,000 distinct CDR3 sequences, approximately 13% being singletons. Investigators excluded patients with uncontrolled infection, other autoimmune disease, pregnancy or lactation. Diagnosing involved the use of clinical symptoms, serum thyroxine and TRAb, thyroid ultrasound and orbital computed tomography. From around 11 ml of fresh peripheral blood, PBMCs were isolated. There are many counts of this clonotype. This CDR3 has 13 amino acids. Germline V CDR1 and CDR2: MNHNS, SASEGT. Trimming cost V 3 bases and J 4 bases, with 10 bases left between them.

The V and J genes are TRBV6-1 and TRBJ2-7, with no clear D. Sequencing was performed on blood. This sequence was found in a woman aged 40 to 50 with Graves' hyperthyroidism. The CDR3 DNA sequence: TGTGCCAGCAGTGAGCGGCAGTGGTACGAGCAGTACTTC. It yields the protein CASSERQWYEQYF.